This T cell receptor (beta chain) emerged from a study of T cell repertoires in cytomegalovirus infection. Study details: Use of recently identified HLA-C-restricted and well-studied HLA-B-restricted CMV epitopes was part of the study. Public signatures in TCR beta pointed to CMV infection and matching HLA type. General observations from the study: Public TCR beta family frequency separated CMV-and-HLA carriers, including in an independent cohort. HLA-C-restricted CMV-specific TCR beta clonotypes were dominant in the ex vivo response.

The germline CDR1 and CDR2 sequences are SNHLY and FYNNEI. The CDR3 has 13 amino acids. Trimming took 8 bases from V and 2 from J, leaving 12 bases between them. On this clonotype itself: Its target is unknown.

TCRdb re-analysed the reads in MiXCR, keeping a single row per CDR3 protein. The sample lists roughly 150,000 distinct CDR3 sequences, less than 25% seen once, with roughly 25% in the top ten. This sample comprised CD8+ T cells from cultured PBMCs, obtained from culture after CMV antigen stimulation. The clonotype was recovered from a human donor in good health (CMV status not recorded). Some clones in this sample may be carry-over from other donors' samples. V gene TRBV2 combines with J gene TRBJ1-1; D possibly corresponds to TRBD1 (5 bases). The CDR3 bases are TGTGCCAGCCCCTCCAGGGTTAACACTGAAGCTTTCTTT. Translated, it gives CASPSRVNTEAFF.